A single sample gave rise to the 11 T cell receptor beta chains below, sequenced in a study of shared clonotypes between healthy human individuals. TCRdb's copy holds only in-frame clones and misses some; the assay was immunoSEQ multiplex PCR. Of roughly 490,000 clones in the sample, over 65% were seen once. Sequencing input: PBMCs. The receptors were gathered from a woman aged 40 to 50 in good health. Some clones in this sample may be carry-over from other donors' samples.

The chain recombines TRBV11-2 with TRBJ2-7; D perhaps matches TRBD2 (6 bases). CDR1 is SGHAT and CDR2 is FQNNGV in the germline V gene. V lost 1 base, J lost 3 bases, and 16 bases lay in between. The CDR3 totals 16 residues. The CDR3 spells CASSLATEGVNYEQYF. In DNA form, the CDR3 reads TGTGCCAGCAGCTTAGCTACGGAGGGAGTCAACTACGAGCAGTACTTC.

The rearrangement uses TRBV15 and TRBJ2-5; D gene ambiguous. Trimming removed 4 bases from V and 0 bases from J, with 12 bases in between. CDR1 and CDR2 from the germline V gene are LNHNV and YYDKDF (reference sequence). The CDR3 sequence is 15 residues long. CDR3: CATSTLSGYQETQYF. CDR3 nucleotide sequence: TGTGCCACCAGCACATTGTCTGGGTACCAAGAGACCCAGTACTTC.

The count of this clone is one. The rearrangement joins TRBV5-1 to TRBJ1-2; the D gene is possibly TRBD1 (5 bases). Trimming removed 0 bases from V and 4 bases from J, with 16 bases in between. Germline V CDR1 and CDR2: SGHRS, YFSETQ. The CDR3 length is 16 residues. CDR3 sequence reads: CASSLGLGVDIYGYTF. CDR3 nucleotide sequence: TGCGCCAGCAGCTTGGGTCTGGGGGTTGACATCTATGGCTACACCTTC.

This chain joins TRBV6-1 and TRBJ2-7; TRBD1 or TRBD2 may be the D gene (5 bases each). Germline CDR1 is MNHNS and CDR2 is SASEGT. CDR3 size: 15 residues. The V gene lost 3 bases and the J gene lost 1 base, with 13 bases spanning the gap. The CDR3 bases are TGTGCCAGCAGTGATCTCCGGGACGGATCCTACGAGCAGTACTTC. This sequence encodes CASSDLRDGSYEQYF.

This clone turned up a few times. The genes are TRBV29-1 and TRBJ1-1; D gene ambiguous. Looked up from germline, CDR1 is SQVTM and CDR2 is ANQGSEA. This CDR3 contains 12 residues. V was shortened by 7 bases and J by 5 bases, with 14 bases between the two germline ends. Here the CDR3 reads CSALWRETEAFF. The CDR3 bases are TGCAGCGCCTTGTGGCGGGAGACTGAAGCTTTCTTT.

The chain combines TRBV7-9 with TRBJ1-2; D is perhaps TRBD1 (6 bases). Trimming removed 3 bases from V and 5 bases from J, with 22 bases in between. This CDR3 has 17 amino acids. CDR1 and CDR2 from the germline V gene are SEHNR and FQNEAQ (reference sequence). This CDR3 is CASSLTGGAGIGYGYTF. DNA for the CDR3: TGTGCCAGCAGCTTGACGGGGGGCGCGGGGATTGGATATGGCTACACCTTC.

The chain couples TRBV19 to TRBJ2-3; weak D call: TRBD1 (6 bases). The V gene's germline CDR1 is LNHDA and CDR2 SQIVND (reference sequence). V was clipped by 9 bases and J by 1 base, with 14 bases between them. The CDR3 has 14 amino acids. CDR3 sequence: CASRGVRGTDTQYF. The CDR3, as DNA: TGTGCCAGCAGGGGAGTGAGGGGCACAGATACGCAGTATTTT. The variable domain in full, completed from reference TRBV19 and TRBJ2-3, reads DGGITQSPKYLFRKEGQNVTLSCEQNLNHDAMYWYRQDPGQGLRLIYYSQIVNDFQKGDIAEGYSVSREKKESFPLTVTSAQKNPTAFYLCASRGVRGTDTQYFGPGTRLTVL.

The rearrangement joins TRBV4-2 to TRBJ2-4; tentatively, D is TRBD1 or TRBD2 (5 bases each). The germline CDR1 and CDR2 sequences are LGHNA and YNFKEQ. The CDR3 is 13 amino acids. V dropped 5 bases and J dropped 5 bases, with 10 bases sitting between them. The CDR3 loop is CASSSLGENIQYF. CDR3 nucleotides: TGTGCCAGCAGCTCGCTGGGGGAAAACATTCAGTACTTC.

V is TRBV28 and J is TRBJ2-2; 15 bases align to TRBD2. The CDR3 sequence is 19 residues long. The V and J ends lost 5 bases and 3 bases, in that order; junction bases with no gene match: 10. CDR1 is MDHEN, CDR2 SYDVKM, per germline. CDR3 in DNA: TGTGCCAGCAGTAAATGGACTAGCGGGAGGGCCCGGGACACCGGGGAGCTGTTTTTT. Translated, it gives CASSKWTSGRARDTGELFF.

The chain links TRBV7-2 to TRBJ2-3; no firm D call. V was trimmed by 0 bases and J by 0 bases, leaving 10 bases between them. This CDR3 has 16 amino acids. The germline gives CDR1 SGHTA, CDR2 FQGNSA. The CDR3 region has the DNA TGTGCCAGCAGCTTAGCCGGCGACTCGAGCACAGATACGCAGTATTTT. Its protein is CASSLAGDSSTDTQYF. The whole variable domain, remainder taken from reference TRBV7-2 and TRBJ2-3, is GAGVSQSPSNKVTEKGKDVELRCDPISGHTALYWYRQSLGQGLEFLIYFQGNSAPDKSGLPSDRFSAERTGGSVSTLTIQRTQQEDSAVYLCASSLAGDSSTDTQYFGPGTRLTVL.

For the CDR3, the DNA is TGTGCCAGCAGCACACAGGGAATAGACATGAACACTGAAGCTTTCTTT. Protein product: CASSTQGIDMNTEAFF. The rearrangement joins TRBV21-1 to TRBJ1-1; the table's D call, TRBD1, has no DNA check behind it. TRBV21-1 is listed as a pseudogene. This CDR3 comprises 16 residues.